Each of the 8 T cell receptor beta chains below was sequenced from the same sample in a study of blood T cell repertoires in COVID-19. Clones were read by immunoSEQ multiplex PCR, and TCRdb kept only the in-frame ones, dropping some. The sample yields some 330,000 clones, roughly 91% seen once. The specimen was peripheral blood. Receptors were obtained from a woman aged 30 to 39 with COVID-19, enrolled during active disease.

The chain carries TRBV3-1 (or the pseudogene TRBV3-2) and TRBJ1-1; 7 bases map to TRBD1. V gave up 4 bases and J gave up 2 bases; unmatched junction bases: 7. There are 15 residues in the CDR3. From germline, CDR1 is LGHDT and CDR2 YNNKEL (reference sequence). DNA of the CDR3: TGTGCCAGCAGCCCCCGACAGGGATTAAACACTGAAGCTTTCTTT. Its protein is CASSPRQGLNTEAFF.

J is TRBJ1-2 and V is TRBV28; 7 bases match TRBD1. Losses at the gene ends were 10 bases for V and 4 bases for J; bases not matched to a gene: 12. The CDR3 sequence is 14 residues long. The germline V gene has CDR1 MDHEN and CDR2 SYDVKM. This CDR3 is CAIRPGQTFYGYTF. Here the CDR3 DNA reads TGTGCCATCCGCCCGGGACAGACATTCTATGGCTACACCTTC.

The CDR3 region has the DNA TGTGCCAGCAGCTTTGGAGCATACAATTCACCCCTCCACTTT. Its protein is CASSFGAYNSPLHF. V gene TRBV5-6 combines with J gene TRBJ1-6; D gene ambiguous. V lost 2 bases to trimming and J lost 7 bases, with 10 bases between them. The V gene's germline CDR1 is SGHDT and CDR2 YYEEEE. This CDR3 is built from 14 residues.

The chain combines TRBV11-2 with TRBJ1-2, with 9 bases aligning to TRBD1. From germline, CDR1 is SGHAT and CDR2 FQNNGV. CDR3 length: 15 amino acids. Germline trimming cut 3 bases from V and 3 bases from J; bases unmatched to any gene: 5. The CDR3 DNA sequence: TGTGCCAGCAGCTTCCTGACAGGGGGGGACTATGGCTACACCTTC. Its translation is CASSFLTGGDYGYTF.

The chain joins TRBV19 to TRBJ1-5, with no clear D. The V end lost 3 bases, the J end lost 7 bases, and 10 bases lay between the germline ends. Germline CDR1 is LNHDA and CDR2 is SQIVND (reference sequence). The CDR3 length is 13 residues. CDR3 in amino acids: CASSMAARQPQHF. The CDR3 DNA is TGTGCCAGTAGTATGGCGGCAAGGCAGCCCCAGCATTTT.

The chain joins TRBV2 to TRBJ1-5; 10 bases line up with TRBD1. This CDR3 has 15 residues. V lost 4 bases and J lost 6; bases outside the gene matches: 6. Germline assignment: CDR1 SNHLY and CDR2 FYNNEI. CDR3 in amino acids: CASSAGQGEVQPQHF. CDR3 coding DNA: TGTGCCAGCAGTGCAGGACAGGGGGAGGTTCAGCCCCAGCATTTT.

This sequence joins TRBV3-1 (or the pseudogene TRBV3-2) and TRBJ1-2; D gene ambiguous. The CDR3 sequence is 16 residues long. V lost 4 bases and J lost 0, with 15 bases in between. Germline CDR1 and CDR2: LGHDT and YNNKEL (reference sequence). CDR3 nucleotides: TGTGCCAGCAGCCCCACGGGGAGCCTCACTAACTATGGCTACACCTTC. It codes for CASSPTGSLTNYGYTF.

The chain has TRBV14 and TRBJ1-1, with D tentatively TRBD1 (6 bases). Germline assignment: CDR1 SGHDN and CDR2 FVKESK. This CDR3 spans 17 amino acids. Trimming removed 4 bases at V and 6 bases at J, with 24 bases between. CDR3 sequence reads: CASSPSWDHRAGSEAFF. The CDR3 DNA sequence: TGTGCCAGCAGCCCTAGCTGGGACCACAGGGCAGGGTCTGAAGCTTTCTTT.